The entry below gives a single TCR beta chain sequence along with its context. These data are taken from a study of shared T cell receptors in the human thymus. Per the germline V gene, CDR1 is MGHRA and CDR2 is YSYEKL. Trimming removed 0 bases at V and 5 bases at J, with 10 bases between. The CDR3 totals 14 residues. TCRdb keeps only in-frame clones here, not all; method: immunoSEQ multiplex PCR. The sample contains more than 300,000 clones, 95% of which appear only once. The gene calls are TRBV4-1 and TRBJ2-5; D is possibly TRBD1 or TRBD2 (5 bases each). The receptor was derived from a human donor. Sequencing was performed on thymocytes. CDR3 region: CASSQDQGGETQYF. Written as DNA, the CDR3 is TGCGCCAGCAGCCAAGATCAGGGCGGGGAGACCCAGTACTTC.